The following is a T cell receptor beta chain sequence with its context. The source of the sample is a study of blood T cell repertoires in COVID-19. In germline, CDR1 is LGHNA, CDR2 YSLEER. Trimming took 1 base from V and 9 from J, leaving 13 bases between them. This CDR3 has 14 amino acids. Enrollees, 18 to 89 years old, lived in 24 US areas. Using immunoSEQ multiplex PCR, the repertoire was profiled, and TCRdb retains in-frame clones only, with some absent. The data show some 200,000 clones, 82% seen once. The chain is built from TRBV4-3 and TRBJ1-5, with D possibly matching TRBD1 (5 bases). The specimen sequenced was PBMCs or T cells enriched from blood (not recorded which). This TCR derives from a woman aged 60 to 75 with acute COVID-19. The CDR3 here is CASSQGPGRGPQHF. CDR3 DNA sequence: TGCGCCAGCAGCCAAGGTCCCGGGAGGGGGCCCCAGCATTTT.